The 20 T cell receptor beta chains in this list originate from one sample, sequenced in a study of tumour-infiltrating T cells in Burkitt lymphoma. Using immunoSEQ multiplex PCR, the repertoire was profiled, and TCRdb retains in-frame clones only, with some absent. This table holds roughly 4,700 clones, around an eighth found once. The sequencing sample was made of tumor tissue. The receptors stem from a human donor with Burkitt lymphoma.

The V call is TRBV6-6, the J call TRBJ1-2, with a tentative D call TRBD1 (5 bases). V dropped 1 base and J dropped 8 bases, with 11 bases sitting between them. In germline, CDR1 is MNHNY, CDR2 SVGAGI (reference sequence). The CDR3 consists of 13 residues. The CDR3 here is CASSYWPQGGYTF. CDR3 DNA: TGTGCCAGCAGTTACTGGCCCCAGGGAGGCTACACCTTC.

This clone was counted a few times. The chain recombines TRBV4-1 with TRBJ2-1; no firm D call. The CDR3 is 16 amino acids. V shed 4 bases and J shed 0 bases, with 13 bases lying between them. Germline CDR1 and CDR2: MGHRA and YSYEKL. CDR3 protein: CASSPQYPSSYNEQFF. The CDR3 DNA reads as TGCGCCAGCAGCCCTCAATACCCGAGCTCCTACAATGAGCAGTTCTTC.

This chain links TRBV4-3 with TRBJ2-2; 8 bases line up with TRBD1. CDR1 is LGHNA, CDR2 YSLEER, per germline. V trimming: 0 bases; J trimming: 6 bases; junction bases outside the gene matches: 12. There are 18 residues in the CDR3. The CDR3 reads CASSQDRVAGGASGELFF. The CDR3 DNA sequence: TGCGCCAGCAGCCAAGATCGGGTTGCAGGGGGCGCATCCGGGGAGCTGTTTTTT.

This clone occurred a few times. The chain uses TRBV28 and TRBJ2-3; TRBD2 matches at 8 bases. Germline loops: CDR1 MDHEN, CDR2 SYDVKM. The CDR3 runs 15 residues. Trimming cost V 3 bases and J 4 bases; bases outside gene matches: 6. The CDR3 DNA reads as TGTGCCAGCAGTTTTCTCCCGGGACTAGCAGATACGCAGTATTTT. Protein product: CASSFLPGLADTQYF.

The chain joins TRBV10-2 to TRBJ2-7; tentatively, D is TRBD1 (5 bases). Per germline, CDR1 WSHSY and CDR2 SAAADI. This CDR3 is built from 14 residues. Trimming took 2 bases from V and 5 from J, leaving 13 bases between them. CDR3 protein: CASSEGRVMNEQYF. As DNA, the CDR3 is TGCGCCAGCAGTGAGGGCAGGGTAATGAACGAGCAGTACTTC.

Only one count was recorded for this clone. V gene TRBV14 combines with J gene TRBJ1-2; no clear D gene. The CDR3 is 15 amino acids. Trimming took 2 bases from V and 8 from J, leaving 18 bases between them. Per the germline V gene, CDR1 is SGHDN and CDR2 is FVKESK. This CDR3 reads CASSQLRGPSGGYTF. CDR3 sequence (DNA): TGTGCCAGCAGCCAACTCCGCGGCCCCTCCGGGGGCTACACCTTC.

This clone has only a few counts. The chain uses TRBV7-9 and TRBJ2-1, with no clear D. V dropped 5 bases and J dropped 5 bases, with 4 bases sitting between them. The CDR3 has 11 residues. The germline gives CDR1 SEHNR, CDR2 FQNEAQ (reference sequence). DNA of the CDR3: TGTGCCAGCAGCAACGACAATGAGCAGTTCTTC. Translated: CASSNDNEQFF. The full variable domain, in which reference TRBV7-9 and TRBJ2-1 provide the parts outside the CDR3, is DTGVSQNPRHKITKRGQNVTFRCDPISEHNRLYWYRQTLGQGPEFLTYFQNEAQLEKSRLLSDRFSAERPKGSFSTLEIQRTEQGDSAMYLCASSNDNEQFFGPGTRLTVL.

The chain links TRBV7-9 to TRBJ2-3; D is perhaps TRBD2 (7 bases). Germline assignment: CDR1 SEHNR and CDR2 FQNEAQ (reference sequence). The CDR3 length is 16 residues. Deletions cut 5 bases from V and 2 bases from J, with 17 bases between. The CDR3 reads CASSPARGASTDTQYF. CDR3 sequence (DNA): TGTGCCAGCAGCCCTGCCCGGGGGGCTTCCACAGATACGCAGTATTTT.

This clone was seen only a few times. CDR3 DNA sequence: TGTGCCAGCAGCGGGACCGGGACAGGGGGCGACTATGGCTACACCTTC. Translating gives CASSGTGTGGDYGYTF. This sequence joins TRBV5-6 and TRBJ1-2; TRBD1 matches 12 bases. With 4 bases clipped from V and 3 bases from J, the junction kept 7 bases outside the gene matches. From germline, CDR1 is SGHDT and CDR2 YYEEEE. The CDR3 length is 16 residues. Variable domain in full (rest from reference TRBV5-6 and TRBJ1-2): DAGVTQSPTHLIKTRGQQVTLRCSPKSGHDTVSWYQQALGQGPQFIFQYYEEEERQRGNFPDRFSGHQFPNYSSELNVNALLLGDSALYLCASSGTGTGGDYGYTFGSGTRLTVV.

This clone was seen only a few times. V gene TRBV7-6 combines with J gene TRBJ2-1, with 7 bases identical to TRBD2. This CDR3 is 18 amino acids long. From germline, CDR1 is SGHVS and CDR2 FNYEAQ. The V and J ends lost 0 bases and 1 base, in that order; junction bases with no gene match: 9. The CDR3 DNA sequence: TGTGCCAGCAGCTTAGCCCTAGCCGGACTAGATTCCTACAATGAGCAGTTCTTC. It yields the protein CASSLALAGLDSYNEQFF.

The chain combines TRBV14 with TRBJ2-3, with D perhaps being TRBD1 or TRBD2 (6 bases each). CDR3 length: 13 amino acids. Germline CDR1 SGHDN, CDR2 FVKESK. Trimming left V 4 bases short and J 8 bases short, with 13 bases between. The CDR3 DNA is TGTGCCAGCAGCCTTTTGGGGGGCGGTACGCAGTATTTT. This encodes CASSLLGGGTQYF.

This chain connects TRBV5-1 to TRBJ1-4, with D maybe TRBD1 (5 bases). Germline V gene sequence: CDR1 SGHRS, CDR2 YFSETQ. The V end lost 4 bases, the J end lost 8 bases, and 18 bases lay between the germline ends. CDR3 length: 15 amino acids. The CDR3 protein is CASSPQAIEGEKLFF. In DNA form, the CDR3 reads TGCGCCAGCAGCCCACAGGCTATCGAAGGGGAAAAACTGTTTTTT.

The V and J genes are TRBV6-1 and TRBJ1-2, with D hard to call. Germline assignment: CDR1 MNHNS and CDR2 SASEGT. V was clipped by 2 bases and J by 3 bases, with 7 bases between them. CDR3 size: 13 residues. The CDR3 nucleotides read TGTGCCAGCAGTGAATCGGTTTACTATGGCTACACCTTC. It is translated as CASSESVYYGYTF.

This clone was observed a handful of times. Other DNA sequences in the same sample also yield this CDR3. The chain combines TRBV4-2 with TRBJ1-5; D is unclear. Germline CDR1 is LGHNA and CDR2 is YNFKEQ. This CDR3 spans 15 amino acids. V lost 0 bases to trimming and J lost 5 bases, with 11 bases between them. CDR3 coding DNA: TGTGCCAGCAGCCAAGAAGCGTCTGGCCATCAGCCCCAGCATTTT. It codes for CASSQEASGHQPQHF.

The V and J genes are TRBV19 and TRBJ1-5, with 7 bases matching TRBD1. From germline, CDR1 is LNHDA and CDR2 SQIVND (reference sequence). Unmatched junction bases numbered 10, after V lost 3 bases and J lost 5 bases. CDR3 length: 16 residues. The CDR3 region is CASSMTGMRADQPQHF. The CDR3 DNA follows: TGTGCCAGTAGTATGACAGGGATGCGAGCGGATCAGCCCCAGCATTTT. Variable domain in full (rest from reference TRBV19 and TRBJ1-5): DGGITQSPKYLFRKEGQNVTLSCEQNLNHDAMYWYRQDPGQGLRLIYYSQIVNDFQKGDIAEGYSVSREKKESFPLTVTSAQKNPTAFYLCASSMTGMRADQPQHFGDGTRLSIL.

This clone occurred a few times. The V gene is TRBV10-3, the J gene TRBJ2-7; TRBD2 is a possible D gene (5 bases). Germline V gene lookup returns CDR1 ENHRY and CDR2 SYGVKD. The length of the CDR3 is 14 residues. Trimming left V 0 bases short and J 3 bases short, with 9 bases between. CDR3 coding DNA: TGTGCCATCAGTGAGTCAGCCCGGGACTACGAGCAGTACTTC. It yields the protein CAISESARDYEQYF.

This clone was detected only a few times. The rearrangement links TRBV7-2 to TRBJ2-7; 14 bases map to TRBD2. V lost 4 bases and J lost 3; bases outside the gene matches: 14. Germline V gene sequence: CDR1 SGHTA, CDR2 FQGNSA. This CDR3 has 19 residues. This CDR3 reads CASSSLIPRTSGRNYEQYF. The CDR3, as DNA: TGTGCCAGCAGCTCATTGATTCCACGGACTAGCGGGAGGAACTACGAGCAGTACTTC. Filled out from reference TRBV7-2 and TRBJ2-7, the complete variable domain reads GAGVSQSPSNKVTEKGKDVELRCDPISGHTALYWYRQSLGQGLEFLIYFQGNSAPDKSGLPSDRFSAERTGGSVSTLTIQRTQQEDSAVYLCASSSLIPRTSGRNYEQYFGPGTRLTVT.

This clone was seen only a few times. This chain links TRBV20-1 with TRBJ2-7, with no clear D. Germline V gives CDR1 DFQATT, CDR2 SNEGSKA (reference sequence). V dropped 2 bases and J dropped 3 bases, with 5 bases sitting between them. This CDR3 comprises 11 residues. CDR3 sequence reads: CSARLVYEQYF. The CDR3 nucleotides are TGCAGTGCTAGACTAGTCTACGAGCAGTACTTC.

This chain links TRBV11-2 with TRBJ1-1; no reliable D call. Looked up from germline, CDR1 is SGHAT and CDR2 is FQNNGV. The V end was cut by 0 bases, the J end by 7 bases, with 6 bases between. CDR3 length equals 12 residues. CDR3 nucleotide sequence: TGTGCCAGCAGCTTAGATACGTTTGAAGCTTTCTTT. It is translated as CASSLDTFEAFF.

There are a few counts of this clone. This rearrangement joins TRBV28 to TRBJ1-4; no clear D gene. V lost 4 bases and J 4 bases, leaving 19 bases between the germline ends. Germline V gene sequence: CDR1 MDHEN, CDR2 SYDVKM. CDR3 length: 17 residues. The CDR3: CASSSSIRWAFNEKLFF. In DNA form, the CDR3 reads TGTGCCAGCAGTTCCTCGATACGTTGGGCCTTTAATGAAAAACTGTTTTTT.